This T cell receptor (beta chain) originates from a study of graft-versus-host responses after intestinal transplantation. Study overall: Recipients had multivisceral, liver-intestinal, or isolated intestinal transplants. Each patient got anti-thymocyte globulin induction, then tacrolimus and steroids for two to four years.

Overall study findings and caveats: Subjects displaying graft-donor T cell macrochimerism possessed elevated graft-versus-host to host-versus-graft clonal ratios inside allografts. GvH clones detected in recipient marrow included some appearing first in ileum or blood.

To note about this clone: Its antigen is as yet unknown.

Only in-frame clones appear in the TCRdb table, and some are missing; sequencing was by immunoSEQ multiplex PCR. This sample carries thousands of clones, roughly 85% of them seen once, and the ten largest clones take 9.5% to 13%. Graft tissue was processed to release intraepithelial and lamina propria lymphocytes. Trimming removed 1 base at V and 0 bases at J, with 12 bases between. Germline CDR1 is SGHVT and CDR2 is SQSDAQ. This CDR3 has 16 residues. The source is a human patient who received an intestinal transplant, so some T cells may come from the graft donor. The sample was ileum tissue, taken 156 days after intestinal transplant. V usage is TRBV7-4 and J usage is TRBJ1-1; D not certain. The CDR3 loop reads CASSLEGGNMNTEAFF. The CDR3 DNA is TGTGCCAGCAGCTTAGAAGGAGGGAACATGAACACTGAAGCTTTCTTT.